The rows below give T cell receptor beta chains drawn from one sample of a study of CD8 T cells in ankylosing spondylitis. TCRdb analysed the 5' RACE reads with MiXCR anew, one entry per CDR3 protein. The sample holds about 130,000 distinct CDR3 sequences, around 9% seen once. Material for sequencing was blood, either unsorted or a sorted T cell fraction (not recorded which). The receptors stem from a male donor with ankylosing spondylitis or in good health (not recorded which). CDR3s include the opening cysteine and the closing phenylalanine or tryptophan. Fields, in order: clone size, D gene, V gene, J gene, CDR3 DNA, CDR3 protein. The D gene is left open where the match is weak. The size of a clone is reported for some rows only, either as once, few or many, or as a class for expanded clones.

>few|TRBD1|TRBV7-2|TRBJ2-7
TGTGCCACGGGACAGCGCTCTATCGAGCAGTACTTC
CATGQRSIEQYF
>many|TRBD2|TRBV4-1|TRBJ2-1
TGCGCCAGCAGCCGGTATAGTTGGCTAGCGGACAACAATGAGCAGTTCTTC
CASSRYSWLADNNEQFF
>.|.|TRBV20-1|TRBJ2-4
TGCAGTGCTGACCCCGGGAGTCCAGACATTCAGTACTTC
CSADPGSPDIQYF
>.|TRBD1|TRBV24-1|TRBJ2-1
TGTGCCACAGGGACAGGGGAAGTGGATGAGCAGTTCTTC
CATGTGEVDEQFF
>few|.|TRBV7-2|TRBJ1-1
TGTGCCAGCAGACAAGGACAGCCAAGAGCTTTCTTT
CASRQGQPRAFF
>few|TRBD2|TRBV20-1|TRBJ2-1
TGCAGTTTTGTGCTAGCGGGAAGTGAGCAGTTCTTC
CSFVLAGSEQFF
>many|.|TRBV12-3/TRBV12-4|TRBJ2-1
TGTGCCTCTTTCGTGGGACCCTACAATGAGCAGTTCTTC
CASFVGPYNEQFF
>.|.|TRBV28|TRBJ1-1
TGTGCCAGCAGTCTGACAGCGCCAGGGACTGAAGCTTTCTTT
CASSLTAPGTEAFF
>many|.|TRBV5-1|TRBJ2-2
TGCGCCAGCAGCGTCTCGGGATACACCGGGGAGCTGTTTTTT
CASSVSGYTGELFF
>many|TRBD2|TRBV6-2/TRBV6-3|TRBJ2-1
TGTGCCAGCAGTTACCCGGGACTAGCGGGGAGCTCCTACAATGAGCAGTTCTTC
CASSYPGLAGSSYNEQFF
>.|.|TRBV30|TRBJ2-2
TGTGCCTGGAGTGTAAGGGGTCGGGGCACCGGGGAGCTGTTTTTT
CAWSVRGRGTGELFF
>.|.|TRBV7-8|TRBJ2-6
TGTGCCAGCAGCCAAAGTAGGAGCTCTGGGGCCAACGTCCTGACTTTC
CASSQSRSSGANVLTF
>many|.|TRBV5-1|TRBJ2-3
TGCGCCAGCAGCTTGAACTCTGGACACACAGATACGCAGTATTTT
CASSLNSGHTDTQYF
>many|TRBD2|TRBV7-2|TRBJ2-7
TGTGCCAGCACCCTCGGACTAGAAAGTTACTTC
CASTLGLESYF
>many|TRBD2|TRBV5-1|TRBJ2-1
TGCGCCAGCAGCCCCACGGGGGGCAATGAGCAGTTCTTC
CASSPTGGNEQFF
>many|.|TRBV12-3/TRBV12-4|TRBJ2-1
TGTGCCAGCAGGAAATCCGGGACTGTCTACAATGAGCAGTTCTTC
CASRKSGTVYNEQFF
>.|TRBD2|TRBV20-1|TRBJ2-1
TGCAGTGCACGTGGAAGGACTAGCGGGAGGGCCTACTCCTACAATGAGCAGTTCTTC
CSARGRTSGRAYSYNEQFF
>.|.|TRBV7-8|TRBJ1-1
TGTGCCAGCAGCTTGGCTCTGGGCAAGAACACTGAAGCTTTCTTT
CASSLALGKNTEAFF
>.|.|TRBV12-3/TRBV12-4|TRBJ2-1
TGTGCCAGCAGCCAATCTCAGTCCTACAATGAGCAGTTCTTC
CASSQSQSYNEQFF
>many|.|TRBV7-6|TRBJ2-3
TGTGCCAGCAGCTTAGACAGGGGAGGAGATACGCAGTATTTT
CASSLDRGGDTQYF
>.|TRBD2|TRBV5-1|TRBJ2-5
TGCGCCAGCAGCGTGGGACTAGCGCTACAAGAGACCCAGTACTTC
CASSVGLALQETQYF
>many|TRBD2|TRBV11-1|TRBJ2-2
TGTGCCAGCAGCCCTAGCCCGGGGCTAGCGGGAGTTTCCGGGGAGCTGTTTTTT
CASSPSPGLAGVSGELFF
>many|.|TRBV12-3/TRBV12-4|TRBJ2-7
TGTGCCAGCAGTTTCTACGGGGGCGATAGGAACTACGAGCAGTACTTC
CASSFYGGDRNYEQYF
>many|TRBD2|TRBV7-2|TRBJ2-3
TGTGCCAGCAGCTTATCCCTAGCGGGAGGTAGCACAGATACGCAGTATTTT
CASSLSLAGGSTDTQYF